This TCR beta chain appears in the sequencing data of a study of vaccination effects on CD4 cells after COVID-19. At the level of the study: The post-vaccine samples were taken, at the median, 72 days after the second dose. Whole-study results and caveats: There were few convalescent patients in the study and no early post-infection timepoints. Common cold coronaviruses were cross-recognized by only 1 of 255 vaccine-induced clones in healthy vaccinees.

TCRdb keeps only in-frame clones here, not all; method: immunoSEQ multiplex PCR. The sample contains about 66,000 clones, 76% of which appear only once. ViraFEST used viral peptide pools to expand antigen-specific CD4+ T cells before sequencing. CD4+ T cell isolation took place after 10 days of culture. Subjects were given two BNT162b2 or mRNA-1273 vaccine doses. For each well, roughly 2 million PBMC were cultured with roughly 9.2 IU/ml IL-2 and roughly 9.2 ug/ml peptides. CDR3 length: 15 residues. The V and J ends lost 1 base and 4 bases, in that order; junction bases with no gene match: 5. Germline lookup yields CDR1 KGHSH and CDR2 LQKENI. This clone was seen a single time. The target antigen is unknown.

The receptor's source is a human donor who received a COVID-19 vaccine. Here the sequenced sample was CD4+ T cells from PBMCs cultured with HCoV-OC43 spike peptides, taken after COVID-19 vaccination. Regarding subset: HCoV-OC43 spike overlapping peptide pool stimulation. The gene calls are TRBV18 and TRBJ2-5; 8 bases match TRBD1. CDR3 bases: TGTGCCAGCTCACCACTGCAGGGGGCATCAGAGACCCAGTACTTC. Protein sequence: CASSPLQGASETQYF.